These 20 T cell receptor beta chains originate from one sample sequenced in a study of blood T cell repertoires in COVID-19. The method was immunoSEQ multiplex PCR; TCRdb's version includes in-frame clones alone and lacks a portion of them. The sample lists some 390,000 clones; around 86% were seen once. Sequences were obtained from peripheral blood. The receptors derive from a human donor in a cohort sampled during active COVID-19.

V and J are TRBV5-6 and TRBJ2-7; a possible D gene is TRBD1 (5 bases). Trimming shortened V by 4 bases and J by 2 bases, and 16 bases separated the two germline ends. Per germline, CDR1 SGHDT and CDR2 YYEEEE. The CDR3 runs to 15 residues. Here the CDR3 DNA reads TGTGCCAGCAGCGTTTATGTACAGGCCGCCTACGAGCAGTACTTC. Translation gives CASSVYVQAAYEQYF.

This chain joins TRBV7-2 and TRBJ2-1; 14 bases are a match to TRBD2. V lost 4 bases, J lost 8 bases, and 7 bases stayed unmatched. CDR3 length equals 16 residues. Germline CDR1 SGHTA, CDR2 FQGNSA. CDR3 in amino acids: CASSSGLAGVFDEQFF. DNA of the CDR3: TGTGCCAGCAGCTCGGGACTAGCGGGGGTTTTCGATGAGCAGTTCTTC.

The rearrangement uses TRBV5-5 and TRBJ2-1, with TRBD2 matching 8 bases. Germline CDR1 and CDR2: SGHKS and YYEKEE (reference sequence). V dropped 0 bases and J dropped 0; count of bases not matched to a gene: 14. The CDR3 extends over 20 amino acids. The chain's CDR3 is CASSLGRLAGGTGSYNEQFF. In DNA form, the CDR3 reads TGTGCCAGCAGCTTGGGCCGTTTGGCGGGAGGAACGGGCTCCTACAATGAGCAGTTCTTC.

The chain employs TRBV6-5 and TRBJ2-7, with 12 bases aligning to TRBD1. Germline lookup yields CDR1 MNHEY and CDR2 SVGAGI. V gave up 0 bases and J gave up 9 bases; unmatched junction bases: 9. The CDR3 length is 16 residues. The CDR3 protein is CASSYSAGTGGSWQYF. As DNA, the CDR3 is TGTGCCAGCAGTTACTCGGCCGGGACAGGGGGCTCATGGCAGTACTTC.

This clone was seen once. The chain links TRBV6-6 to TRBJ1-1; D unclear. V lost 6 bases to trimming and J lost 7 bases, with 9 bases between them. The CDR3 totals 11 residues. Germline CDR1 and CDR2: MNHNY and SVGAGI (reference sequence). CDR3 DNA: TGTGCCAGCAGACCGGGAATTGAAGCTTTCTTT. It translates to CASRPGIEAFF.

The chain is built from TRBV9 and TRBJ1-3; the D gene is possibly TRBD1 (5 bases). This CDR3 is built from 15 residues. Germline CDR1 SGDLS, CDR2 YYNGEE. V shed 2 bases and J shed 1 base, with 10 bases lying between them. The CDR3 spells CASSVSTDSGNTIYF. In DNA form, the CDR3 reads TGTGCCAGCAGCGTGTCGACAGATTCTGGAAACACCATATATTTT.

The chain recombines TRBV2 with TRBJ2-7; 7 bases align to TRBD1. V lost 6 bases and J lost 3; bases outside the gene matches: 5. This CDR3 spans 13 amino acids. Looked up from germline, CDR1 is SNHLY and CDR2 is FYNNEI. The CDR3 region is CASRGDSLYEQYF. CDR3 in DNA: TGTGCCAGCAGGGGGGACAGTCTCTACGAGCAGTACTTC.

The chain combines TRBV27 with TRBJ2-1, with 10 bases aligning to TRBD1. V gave up 6 bases and J gave up 5 bases; unmatched junction bases: 4. The CDR3 is made up of 14 amino acids. CDR1 is MNHEY, CDR2 SMNVEV, per germline (reference sequence). The CDR3 here is CASRKGQGNNEQFF. The CDR3 bases are TGTGCCAGCAGGAAGGGACAGGGGAACAATGAGCAGTTCTTC.

The V gene is TRBV9, the J gene TRBJ1-1; TRBD1 aligns across 10 bases. This CDR3 is 13 amino acids long. Trimming took 3 bases from V and 11 from J; bases not matched to a gene: 7. Germline assignment: CDR1 SGDLS and CDR2 YYNGEE. The CDR3 reads CASSEGQGTAAFF. The CDR3 nucleotides read TGTGCCAGCAGCGAGGGACAGGGGACGGCGGCTTTCTTT.

V gene TRBV3-1 (or the pseudogene TRBV3-2) combines with J gene TRBJ2-2, with TRBD1 as a possible D gene (5 bases). Germline assignment: CDR1 LGHDT and CDR2 YNNKEL (reference sequence). The CDR3 covers 14 residues. The V end was cut by 3 bases, the J end by 2 bases, with 7 bases between. This chain's CDR3 is CASSQRTNTGELFF. For the CDR3, the DNA is TGTGCCAGCAGCCAGAGGACAAACACCGGGGAGCTGTTTTTT.

This chain links TRBV27 with TRBJ1-6, with D maybe TRBD1 (5 bases). The V end lost 4 bases, the J end lost 9 bases, and 16 bases lay between the germline ends. CDR1 and CDR2 (germline): MNHEY, SMNVEV (reference sequence). The CDR3 extends over 15 amino acids. CDR3: CASSSPGKGGSPLHF. CDR3 nucleotides: TGTGCCAGCAGTTCCCCAGGGAAGGGAGGTTCACCCCTCCACTTT.

The V gene is TRBV3-1 (or the pseudogene TRBV3-2), the J gene TRBJ2-5; TRBD2 agrees at 10 bases. The germline CDR1 and CDR2 sequences are LGHDT and YNNKEL (reference sequence). The trim removed 0 bases at V and 7 bases at J, leaving 8 bases unmatched. The CDR3 contains 16 residues. This CDR3 reads CASSQESSGGLGTQYF. CDR3 DNA sequence: TGTGCCAGCAGCCAAGAGTCTAGCGGGGGTTTGGGGACCCAGTACTTC.

This chain connects TRBV28 to TRBJ2-1; unclear D gene. CDR1 is MDHEN, CDR2 SYDVKM, per germline. The CDR3 totals 10 residues. V lost 5 bases and J lost 6, with 2 bases in between. CDR3 sequence: CASSLNEQFF. The CDR3 DNA reads as TGTGCCAGCAGTCTCAATGAGCAGTTCTTC.

The chain employs TRBV5-1 and TRBJ2-7; D not certain. This CDR3 has 11 residues. V shed 2 bases and J shed 5 bases, with 5 bases lying between them. The V gene's germline CDR1 is SGHRS and CDR2 YFSETQ. The CDR3 spells CASSFGHEQYF. The CDR3 bases are TGCGCCAGCAGCTTTGGCCACGAGCAGTACTTC. The full variable domain, with the rest looked up from reference TRBV5-1 and TRBJ2-7, is KAGVTQTPRYLIKTRGQQVTLSCSPISGHRSVSWYQQTPGQGLQFLFEYFSETQRNKGNFPGRFSGRQFSNSRSEMNVSTLELGDSALYLCASSFGHEQYFGPGTRLTVT.

The V gene is TRBV19, the J gene TRBJ1-1; 8 nucleotides match TRBD1. The CDR3 covers 14 residues. Germline V gene sequence: CDR1 LNHDA, CDR2 SQIVND (reference sequence). With V trimmed by 6 bases and J by 1 base, 4 bases remained unmatched. The CDR3 reads CASSLGQGNTEAFF. The CDR3 region has the DNA TGTGCCAGTAGCCTCGGACAGGGGAACACTGAAGCTTTCTTT.

The gene calls are TRBV4-1 and TRBJ2-2, with TRBD2 matching over 9 bases. The CDR3 consists of 17 residues. V lost 6 bases to trimming and J lost 3 bases; unmatched junction nucleotides: 11. Germline assignment: CDR1 MGHRA and CDR2 YSYEKL. The DNA of the CDR3 is TGCGCCAGCAGATTATTACCGGGACTAGCAGACACCGGGGAGCTGTTTTTT. Translated, it gives CASRLLPGLADTGELFF.

The CDR3 here is CSVTWTGFDGYTF. The CDR3 coding sequence is TGCAGCGTAACCTGGACAGGGTTTGACGGCTACACCTTC. The rearrangement joins TRBV29-1 to TRBJ1-2; 8 bases are shared with TRBD1. This CDR3 is 13 amino acids long. V was clipped by 6 bases and J by 8 bases; unmatched bases: 11. Germline-derived CDR1 and CDR2 are SQVTM and ANQGSEA.

The chain employs TRBV7-2 and TRBJ1-6, with D maybe TRBD1 (6 bases). Trimming stripped 1 base from V and 7 bases from J, with 8 bases between. The CDR3 has 14 residues. Germline loops: CDR1 SGHTA, CDR2 FQGNSA. As DNA, the CDR3 is TGTGCCAGCAGCTTAGGGACAGCGAATTCACCCCTCCACTTT. It encodes CASSLGTANSPLHF.

The chain recombines TRBV6-6 with TRBJ1-5, with D unresolved. The V gene's germline CDR1 is MNHNY and CDR2 SVGAGI (reference sequence). The V and J ends lost 5 bases and 0 bases respectively, with 8 bases between them. The CDR3 sequence is 14 residues long. The CDR3 region is CASSSALSNQPQHF. Here the CDR3 DNA reads TGTGCCAGCAGTAGCGCACTTAGCAATCAGCCCCAGCATTTT.

J is TRBJ1-3 and V is TRBV6-1; tentative D call: TRBD1 (5 bases). Germline V gene data show CDR1 as MNHNS and CDR2 as SASEGT. With 3 bases removed from V and 0 bases from J, the gap between germline ends came to 12 bases. CDR3 size: 16 residues. The CDR3: CASSEAAGHSGNTIYF. The CDR3 DNA sequence: TGTGCCAGCAGTGAGGCGGCAGGACACTCTGGAAACACCATATATTTT.